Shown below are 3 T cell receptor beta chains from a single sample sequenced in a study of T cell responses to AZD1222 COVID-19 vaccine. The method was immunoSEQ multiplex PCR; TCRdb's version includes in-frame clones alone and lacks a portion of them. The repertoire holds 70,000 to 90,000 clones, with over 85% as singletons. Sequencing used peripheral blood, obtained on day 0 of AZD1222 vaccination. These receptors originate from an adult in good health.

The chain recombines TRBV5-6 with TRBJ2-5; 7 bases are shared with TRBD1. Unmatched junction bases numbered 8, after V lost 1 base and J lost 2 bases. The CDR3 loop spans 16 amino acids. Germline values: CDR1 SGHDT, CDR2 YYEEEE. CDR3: CASSLSLTGWQETQYF. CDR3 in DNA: TGTGCCAGCAGCTTGTCTCTGACAGGGTGGCAAGAGACCCAGTACTTC.

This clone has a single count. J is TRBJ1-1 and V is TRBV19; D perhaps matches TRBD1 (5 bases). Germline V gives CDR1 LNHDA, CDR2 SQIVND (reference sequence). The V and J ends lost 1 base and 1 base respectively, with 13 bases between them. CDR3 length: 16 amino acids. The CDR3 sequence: CASSIGAGRSNTEAFF. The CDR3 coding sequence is TGTGCCAGTAGTATAGGGGCAGGGCGCTCGAACACTGAAGCTTTCTTT.

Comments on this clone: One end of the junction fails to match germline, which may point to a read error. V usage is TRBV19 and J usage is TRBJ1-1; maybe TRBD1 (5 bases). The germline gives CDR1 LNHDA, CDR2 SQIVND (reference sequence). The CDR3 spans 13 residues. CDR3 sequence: CASKGGDARGAFF. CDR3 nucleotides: TGTGCGAGTAAGGGCGGGGACGCTCGGGGAGCTTTCTTT.